The 17 T cell receptor beta chains below come from one sample, sequenced in a study of shared clonotypes between healthy human individuals. The table came from immunoSEQ multiplex PCR; TCRdb's copy has only in-frame clones and leaves some out. The table lists hundreds of thousands of clones, approximately 92% of them singletons. Only CD45RO-negative cells positively selected for CCR7 counted as naive CD8 cells, so terminally differentiated effector memory CD45RA+ cells were excluded. The sequencing input was naive CD8+ T cells sorted from blood. These receptors originate from a man in his thirties or forties in good health.

The V call is TRBV27, the J call TRBJ2-1; 11 bases align to TRBD2. V was clipped by 3 bases and J by 7 bases; unmatched bases: 5. Germline CDR1 is MNHEY and CDR2 is SMNVEV (reference sequence). The CDR3 is made up of 15 amino acids. The CDR3 sequence is CASSFPGTSGNEQFF. The CDR3 bases are TGTGCCAGCAGTTTCCCCGGGACTAGCGGTAATGAGCAGTTCTTC.

This chain joins TRBV29-1 and TRBJ1-1; unclear D gene. Germline V gene lookup returns CDR1 SQVTM and CDR2 ANQGSEA. The CDR3 has 12 amino acids. Trimming pared 5 bases from V and 1 base from J, leaving 8 bases between. CDR3 sequence (DNA): TGCAGCGTTCGACGGGAGAACACTGAAGCTTTCTTT. Translating gives CSVRRENTEAFF.

The chain combines TRBV21-1 with TRBJ2-7; TRBD2, the D gene given by the table, was not confirmed from the DNA. TRBV21-1 is an annotated pseudogene. The CDR3 contains 15 residues. CDR3 residues: CASSKSRAGRYEQYF. The CDR3 bases are TGTGCCAGCAGCAAATCGCGGGCAGGAAGATACGAGCAGTACTTC.

Remarks on this clone: Other DNA sequences in this specimen translate into the identical CDR3. The chain recombines TRBV14 with TRBJ2-5; no reliable D call. Trimming shortened V by 1 base and J by 4 bases, and 7 bases separated the two germline ends. Germline lookup yields CDR1 SGHDN and CDR2 FVKESK. This CDR3 region has 13 residues. The chain's CDR3 is CASSQALGETQYF. Written as DNA, the CDR3 is TGTGCCAGCAGCCAAGCGTTGGGAGAGACCCAGTACTTC.

The chain is built from TRBV6-6 and TRBJ2-7; D may be TRBD1 or TRBD2 (6 bases each). Germline CDR1 is MNHNY and CDR2 is SVGAGI (reference sequence). With 2 bases removed from V and 5 bases from J, the gap between germline ends came to 19 bases. There are 16 residues in the CDR3. The CDR3 nucleotides are TGTGCCAGCAGTTACCGGGGCGGGGCCCCAGGGGACGAGCAGTACTTC. Its translation is CASSYRGGAPGDEQYF.

The rearrangement uses TRBV5-6 and TRBJ2-1; tentative D call: TRBD1 (6 bases). The germline CDR1 and CDR2 sequences are SGHDT and YYEEEE. Trimming stripped 4 bases from V and 1 base from J, with 9 bases between. The CDR3 covers 14 residues. CDR3 sequence (DNA): TGTGCCAGCAGCCCAGGGGATTCCTACAATGAGCAGTTCTTC. It specifies CASSPGDSYNEQFF.

This chain uses TRBV28 with TRBJ2-3; weak D call: TRBD2 (6 bases). V lost 5 bases, J lost 2 bases, and 20 bases lay in between. The CDR3 runs to 17 residues. In germline, CDR1 is MDHEN, CDR2 SYDVKM. The CDR3: CASSPITLPDYTDTQYF. CDR3 nucleotides: TGTGCCAGCAGTCCAATTACCCTTCCGGACTACACAGATACGCAGTATTTT. Full variable domain (outside the CDR3, taken from reference TRBV28 and TRBJ2-3): DVKVTQSSRYLVKRTGEKVFLECVQDMDHENMFWYRQDPGLGLRLIYFSYDVKMKEKGDIPEGYSVSREKKERFSLILESASTNQTSMYLCASSPITLPDYTDTQYFGPGTRLTVL.

This rearrangement joins TRBV15 to TRBJ2-2; 9 bases fit TRBD1. Germline V gene data show CDR1 as LNHNV and CDR2 as YYDKDF (reference sequence). This CDR3 has 17 residues. Trimming at V came to 3 bases and at J to 1 base, leaving 6 bases not matched to a gene. This chain's CDR3 is CATSSRPGQGNTGELFF. For the CDR3, the DNA is TGTGCCACCAGCAGCCGTCCGGGACAGGGGAACACCGGGGAGCTGTTTTTT.

The V gene is TRBV29-1, the J gene TRBJ1-1, with D possibly TRBD1 on 5 matching bases. The CDR3 covers 13 residues. The germline V gene encodes CDR1 SQVTM and CDR2 ANQGSEA. Trimming left V 5 bases short and J 2 bases short, with 12 bases between. The CDR3 region is CSVPWRGNTEAFF. DNA for the CDR3: TGCAGCGTTCCCTGGAGGGGAAACACTGAAGCTTTCTTT. Drawing the rest from reference TRBV29-1 and TRBJ1-1, the complete variable domain is SAVISQKPSRDICQRGTSLTIQCQVDSQVTMMFWYRQQPGQSLTLIATANQGSEATYESGFVIDKFPISRPNLTFSTLTVSNMSPEDSSIYLCSVPWRGNTEAFFGQGTRLTVV.

CDR3 loop: CASSRLKADRIEQFF. CDR3 coding DNA: TGTGCCAGCAGTAGACTTAAAGCGGACCGTATTGAGCAGTTCTTC. The chain is built from TRBV28 and TRBJ2-1, with D possibly TRBD2 on 5 matching bases. CDR1 is MDHEN, CDR2 SYDVKM, per germline. This CDR3 has 15 residues. Trimming shortened V by 5 bases and J by 9 bases, and 20 bases separated the two germline ends. Based on the CDR3 plus reference TRBV28 and TRBJ2-1, the full variable domain is DVKVTQSSRYLVKRTGEKVFLECVQDMDHENMFWYRQDPGLGLRLIYFSYDVKMKEKGDIPEGYSVSREKKERFSLILESASTNQTSMYLCASSRLKADRIEQFFGPGTRLTVL.

The J gene is TRBJ2-5, the V gene TRBV19, with D perhaps matching TRBD1 (6 bases). The CDR3 consists of 15 residues. Germline values: CDR1 LNHDA, CDR2 SQIVND (reference sequence). V shed 5 bases and J shed 5 bases, with 18 bases lying between them. The DNA of the CDR3 is TGTGCCAGTAGTCGGAGCTGGGGGCTGTGGGAGACCCAGTACTTC. This codes for CASSRSWGLWETQYF.

This clone came up once. The CDR3 here is CASSQDRVKNIQYF. The CDR3 DNA reads as TGTGCCAGCAGCCAGGACAGGGTGAAAAACATTCAGTACTTC. The gene calls are TRBV5-4 and TRBJ2-4, with 8 nucleotides matching TRBD1. CDR3 length: 14 amino acids. The germline V gene has CDR1 SGHNT and CDR2 YYREEE (reference sequence). V dropped 4 bases and J dropped 4; count of bases not matched to a gene: 4.

Details on this clone: This same CDR3 is encoded by further DNA sequences in the sample. The V gene is TRBV9, the J gene TRBJ2-3; 9 nucleotides align to TRBD2. There are 16 residues in the CDR3. The J segment lost 0 bases and the V segment lost 2 bases, leaving 4 bases of the junction unmatched. CDR1 is SGDLS, CDR2 YYNGEE, per germline. The CDR3 coding sequence is TGTGCCAGCAGCGTCGCCACTAGCGGGAGCACAGATACGCAGTATTTT. This sequence encodes CASSVATSGSTDTQYF. The entire variable domain, with the rest obtained from reference TRBV9 and TRBJ2-3, is as follows: DSGVTQTPKHLITATGQRVTLRCSPRSGDLSVYWYQQSLDQGLQFLIQYYNGEERAKGNILERFSAQQFPDLHSELNLSSLELGDSALYFCASSVATSGSTDTQYFGPGTRLTVL.

The V gene is TRBV15, the J gene TRBJ1-5; D remains ambiguous. The CDR3 sequence is 15 residues long. Germline loops: CDR1 LNHNV, CDR2 YYDKDF (reference sequence). V was shortened by 5 bases and J by 0 bases, with 11 bases between the two germline ends. CDR3 residues: CATSFSADSNQPQHF. The CDR3 DNA follows: TGTGCCACCAGCTTTTCCGCGGATAGCAATCAGCCCCAGCATTTT.

V and J are TRBV27 and TRBJ2-1, with D possibly being TRBD1 (6 bases). Germline V gene sequence: CDR1 MNHEY, CDR2 SMNVEV (reference sequence). V dropped 1 base and J dropped 3 bases, with 10 bases sitting between them. CDR3 length: 15 residues. In DNA, the CDR3 is TGTGCCAGCAGTTTATACAGGGATCGCTACAATGAGCAGTTCTTC. Amino acid sequence: CASSLYRDRYNEQFF.

The CDR3 here is CASSPYPSSGNTIYF. CDR3 in DNA: TGTGCCAGCAGCCCTTATCCCAGCTCTGGAAACACCATATATTTT. V gene TRBV7-8 combines with J gene TRBJ1-3; D uncertain. The germline V gene encodes CDR1 SGHVS and CDR2 FQNEAQ. Trimming took off 5 bases at V and 0 bases at J, with 11 bases between the two ends. The CDR3 extends over 15 amino acids.

The V call is TRBV9, the J call TRBJ1-4; D is possibly TRBD1 (6 bases). V lost 0 bases, J lost 0 bases, and 9 bases lay in between. Germline V gives CDR1 SGDLS, CDR2 YYNGEE. The CDR3 extends over 16 amino acids. Here the CDR3 reads CASSVEGGPTNEKLFF. The CDR3 DNA follows: TGTGCCAGCAGCGTAGAAGGGGGTCCAACTAATGAAAAACTGTTTTTT.